These T cell receptor beta chains were read from a single sample in a study of identical twins. TCRdb re-derived calls from the 5' RACE reads in MiXCR, one entry per CDR3 protein. Among hundreds of thousands of distinct CDR3 sequences, 8.6% were seen once, and the ten largest hold 0.85% to 1%. This sample was shared with a second study, whose subject was yellow fever vaccine responses in identical twins.

Sequencing input: PBMCs. The receptors were gathered from a woman younger than 30 in good health. The conserved cysteine and the conserved F or W are not part of the CDR3 here.

>TRBJ2-7|TRBV29-1
SVARTGIAYEQY
>TRBJ2-5|TRBV11-2
ASSLDLKREFLKTQY
>TRBJ2-1|TRBV7-9
ASSLGVAPSYNEQF
>TRBJ1-3|TRBV11-2
ASSIPFQSKVFGNTIY
>TRBJ1-1|TRBV12-3/TRBV12-4
ASSAGITEAF
>TRBJ2-1|TRBV6-2/TRBV6-3
ASTSVQRLGGEQF
>TRBJ2-7|TRBV10-2
ASSEFRGHEQY
>TRBJ2-7|TRBV7-6
ASSNPGTGGVEQY
>TRBJ2-2|TRBV11-2
ASSFTGQGRAGELF
>TRBJ2-2|TRBV19
ASSITPSNTGELF
>TRBJ1-3|TRBV11-2
ASSSPSIGTPGNTIY
>TRBJ2-7|TRBV5-1
ASSLSTRAYEQY
>TRBJ2-2|TRBV15
ATSRGDKNTGELF
>TRBJ2-2|TRBV7-2
ASSHRDRDTGELF
>TRBJ2-7|TRBV14
ASSPFGQGINYEQY
>TRBJ2-7|TRBV28
ASSGPGGPYEQY
>TRBJ2-7|TRBV5-1
ASDPGSPGYEQY
>TRBJ2-3|TRBV5-1
ASSLSGTAALGNTQN
>TRBJ2-7|TRBV5-6
ASSLRPQGPHEQY
>TRBJ2-5|TRBV29-1
SVEALGVDTQY
>TRBJ2-2|TRBV6-1
ASSPGTENGGELF
>TRBJ1-2|TRBV5-4
ASSRTGTYGYT
>TRBJ2-7|TRBV12-3/TRBV12-4
ASRRQGAEVYEQY
>TRBJ2-3|TRBV6-5
ASSSDPPTDTQY
>TRBJ2-3|TRBV9
ASSVAGPHTDTQY
>TRBJ1-6|TRBV9
ASSSGTGDSPLH
>TRBJ2-7|TRBV14
ASSPRDRAEQY
>TRBJ1-2|TRBV10-3
AISGQNYGYT
>TRBJ2-7|TRBV20-1
SARNEGLAGEEDSYEQY
>TRBJ2-2|TRBV28
ASRGQGASGELF
>TRBJ2-1|TRBV6-1
ASSEEIGLAGGPF
>TRBJ2-7|TRBV18
ASSPPPWAGTYEQY
>TRBJ1-2|TRBV5-6
ASSLRVIQAGDYGYT
>TRBJ2-2|TRBV29-1
SVALAGGPTGELF
>TRBJ2-5|TRBV20-1
SASPQQETQY